This passage covers 4 T cell receptor beta chains from one sample sequenced in a study of spatial heterogeneity in lung cancer. Findings and limits, study-wide: Intratumoral expanded alpha and beta TCR counts were found to track tumor mutation counts.

TCRdb re-called the 5' RACE reads with MiXCR, one entry per CDR3 protein. The table has approximately 23,000 distinct CDR3 sequences, about 4.9% seen once. Their target antigens are unknown. The time point here: sample taken at primary tumor resection. Material: lung tumor tissue, obtained at surgery. The source of these receptors is a male donor with early-stage non-small cell lung cancer.

This clonotype appeared many times. V and J are TRBV15 and TRBJ1-5; D possibly corresponds to TRBD1 (5 bases). V lost 1 base to trimming and J lost 0 bases, with 10 bases between them. This CDR3 is 16 amino acids long. Germline V gives CDR1 LNHNV, CDR2 YYDKDF (reference sequence). CDR3 bases: TGTGCCACCAGCAGAGGACAGACTACTAGCAATCAGCCCCAGCATTTT. Its protein product is CATSRGQTTSNQPQHF.

V usage is TRBV7-9 and J usage is TRBJ2-7; D remains ambiguous. The CDR3 runs to 13 residues. Trimming took off 5 bases at V and 4 bases at J, with 12 bases between the two ends. Germline lookup yields CDR1 SEHNR and CDR2 FQNEAQ (reference sequence). CDR3 DNA: TGTGCCAGCAGCCCCAATTCCCGTTACGAGCAGTACTTC. Translating gives CASSPNSRYEQYF.

The chain combines TRBV5-6 with TRBJ1-2; 7 nucleotides align to TRBD1. The ends lost 1 base at V and 1 base at J; junction bases unmatched: 10. The CDR3 length is 17 residues. Germline CDR1 and CDR2: SGHDT and YYEEEE. The CDR3 loop is CASSLTRGQAYNYGYTF. CDR3 nucleotide sequence: TGTGCCAGCAGCTTGACCCGTGGACAGGCTTATAACTATGGCTACACCTTC.

This clonotype rates as medium-sized. V and J are TRBV24-1 and TRBJ2-2; D is undetermined. With 4 bases removed from V and 0 bases from J, the gap between germline ends came to 5 bases. This CDR3 has 14 amino acids. Germline V gives CDR1 KGHDR, CDR2 SFDVKD. CDR3 DNA: TGTGCCACCAGTGACAGAGCGAACACCGGGGAGCTGTTTTTT. This codes for CATSDRANTGELFF.